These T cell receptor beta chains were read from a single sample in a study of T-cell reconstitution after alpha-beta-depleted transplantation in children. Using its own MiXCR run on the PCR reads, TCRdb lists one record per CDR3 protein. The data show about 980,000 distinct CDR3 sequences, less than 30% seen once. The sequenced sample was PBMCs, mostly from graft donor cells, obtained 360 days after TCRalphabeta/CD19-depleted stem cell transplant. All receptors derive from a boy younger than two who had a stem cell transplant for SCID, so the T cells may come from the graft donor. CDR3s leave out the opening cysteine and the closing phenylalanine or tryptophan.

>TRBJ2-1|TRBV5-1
ASSLLAGTSYNEQF
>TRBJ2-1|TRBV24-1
ATSGGSGGHYNEQF
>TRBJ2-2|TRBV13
ASSLESRTDTGELF
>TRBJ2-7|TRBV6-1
ASSDRQGVTYEQY
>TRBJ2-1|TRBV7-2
ASSRGGHRNEQF
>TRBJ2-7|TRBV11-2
ASSLAWRGSDEQY
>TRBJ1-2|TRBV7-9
ASSFPITSGDYT
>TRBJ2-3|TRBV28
ASSTPTGLAGDTQY
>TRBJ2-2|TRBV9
ASRGDGRGELF
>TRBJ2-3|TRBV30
AWSVGGSTDTQY
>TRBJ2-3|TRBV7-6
ASSLKTSGGTDTQY
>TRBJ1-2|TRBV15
ATSPDREGYGYT
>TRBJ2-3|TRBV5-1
ASGSLSTGTTDTQY
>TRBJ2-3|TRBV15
ATSRNGGTDTQY
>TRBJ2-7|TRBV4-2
ASSQGGDEQY
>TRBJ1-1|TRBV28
ASSLTGSGDTEAF
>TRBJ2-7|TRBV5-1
ASSLWDYEQY
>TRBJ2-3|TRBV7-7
ASSLGTGGLDTQY
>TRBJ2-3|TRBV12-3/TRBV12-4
ASSPADSRDTQY
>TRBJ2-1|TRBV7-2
ASSLGGGAYEQF
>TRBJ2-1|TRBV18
ASSPSRTGAYNEQF
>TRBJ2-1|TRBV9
ASSPVEPTYNEQF
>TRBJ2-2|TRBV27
ASGNLGGSGELF
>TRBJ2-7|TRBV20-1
SARTGRGDYEQY
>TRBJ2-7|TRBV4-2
ASSHSGLDLYEQY
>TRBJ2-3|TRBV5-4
ASSLGRGSDTQY
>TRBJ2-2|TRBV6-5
ASSYSWRTSANTGELF
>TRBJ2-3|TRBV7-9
ASSLRDLDTQY
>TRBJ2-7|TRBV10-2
ASSGGGPYEQY
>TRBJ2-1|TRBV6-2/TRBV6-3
ASSYSAQGNEQF
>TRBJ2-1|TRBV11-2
ASSLDGGYWNEQF
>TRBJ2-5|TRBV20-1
SAEGGRVKTQY
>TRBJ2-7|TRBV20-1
SASKGGPYEQY
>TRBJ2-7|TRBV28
ASSGSAYEQY
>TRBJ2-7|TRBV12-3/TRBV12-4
ASSPEGQGPYGQY
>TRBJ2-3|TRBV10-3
AISEPGLRTDTQY
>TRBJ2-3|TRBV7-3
ASSLLVRGPDTQY
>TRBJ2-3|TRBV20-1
SARLPNAWDTQY
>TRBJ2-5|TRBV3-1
ASSQVRSGTQY
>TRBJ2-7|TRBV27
ASSSQRGLGEQY
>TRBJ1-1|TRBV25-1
ASSEGRGTEAF
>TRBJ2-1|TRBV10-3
AISEGLYSGNEQF
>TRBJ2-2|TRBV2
ASTRRRTGELF
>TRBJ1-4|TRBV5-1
ASSHRTGGGEKLF
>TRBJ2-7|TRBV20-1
RVDRYSYEQY
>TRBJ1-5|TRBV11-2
ASSPTGGWQPQH
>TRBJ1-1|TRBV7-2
ASPAGTEAF
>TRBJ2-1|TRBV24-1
ATSDYRGNEQF